This T cell receptor beta chain was observed in a study of T-cell memory formation after mild COVID-19. TCRdb reanalysed the 5' RACE reads using MiXCR and keeps one entry per CDR3 protein. The table shows around 500,000 distinct CDR3 sequences, with over 15% occurring only once. Sequenced: PBMCs or a T cell subset sorted from them (not recorded which). The source is an adult woman who had mild COVID-19 (a few samples of this study predate the infection). Cell type and time point are not known.

CDR3 bases: TGTGCCAGCAGCTTGCTTGCTGGGGCATGGCACGAGCAGTACTTC. It translates to CASSLLAGAWHEQYF. The J gene is TRBJ2-7, the V gene TRBV5-5; D possibly corresponds to TRBD1 (5 bases). CDR1 is SGHKS, CDR2 YYEKEE, per germline (reference sequence). The ends were cut back, 1 base at V and 5 bases at J, with 16 bases in the middle. The CDR3 has 15 residues.